The clone carrying this TCR beta chain was seen ten or more times. These data come from a study of human T cells and chemical hapten exposure. The CDR3 has 16 amino acids. The V and J ends lost 2 bases and 0 bases, in that order; junction bases with no gene match: 3. Germline V gene data show CDR1 as MNHEY and CDR2 as SVGEGT. Indicated time point: healthy volunteer bleed at 2 weeks. The starting material, unfractionated whole blood, was used for total RNA extraction. Library construction involved attaching unique molecular identifiers to individual cDNA molecules, which allowed quantitative, reproducible TCR counting. TCRdb called the RACE reads again in MiXCR, with one record for every CDR3 protein. The data contain roughly 100,000 distinct CDR3 sequences, around 9% of them singletons.

This clonotype was sampled from a female donor in good health. Some clones in this sample may be carry-over from other donors' samples. The specimen was whole blood. The chain has TRBV6-2 or TRBV6-3 and TRBJ1-1; 10 positions agree with TRBD1. The chain's CDR3 is CASSYRDRGMNTEAFF. The DNA for the CDR3 is TGTGCCAGCAGTTACCGGGACAGGGGAATGAACACTGAAGCTTTCTTT.